The 23 T cell receptor beta chains reported below all come from one sample, sequenced in a study of vaccination and CD4 T cells after COVID-19 (dated by TCRdb to between 2021 and 2024). Receptor amplification or capture employed PCR. The instrument was an Illumina iSeq 100. DNA from cultured CD4+ T cells was subjected to TCR sequencing with the Oncomine TCR Beta short-read assay at the Johns Hopkins FTIC core. TCRdb trimmed public reads at Q25 via fastp, called clones via MiXCR and kept in-frame beta chains. Under each unique CDR3 protein, matching rows form one entry showing the most common genes and DNA. The table for this sample lists about 23,000 distinct CDR3 sequences; around 43% of them were counted only once. The ten largest make up 15% to 20% of the sample. The treatment or condition label here, explained by the study, means: roughly 10-day PBMC culture with coronavirus spike peptide pools or control peptides (ViraFEST assay).

These receptors' antigens are unknown. Specimen: CD4+ T cells from blood, cultured in vitro, collected before SARS-CoV-2 vaccination. Receptors were obtained from a human donor who received a COVID-19 vaccine.

The chain joins TRBV20-1 to TRBJ1-5; no reliable D call. Germline V gene lookup returns CDR1 DFQATT and CDR2 SNEGSKA (reference sequence). There are 12 residues in the CDR3. V lost 1 base and J 9 bases, leaving 10 bases between the germline ends. The CDR3 spells CSARGLGVPQHF. The CDR3 DNA sequence: TGCAGTGCTAGAGGCTTAGGTGTGCCCCAGCATTTT.

The chain links TRBV20-1 to TRBJ2-7; 14 bases are a match to TRBD2. The CDR3 has 13 amino acids. Per germline, CDR1 DFQATT and CDR2 SNEGSKA (reference sequence). V lost 6 bases, J lost 6 bases, and 4 bases stayed unmatched. The CDR3: CSARGLAGVEQYF. The CDR3 DNA reads as TGCAGTGCCCGGGGACTAGCGGGGGTCGAGCAGTACTTC.

This clonotype was counted between two and nine times. The chain combines TRBV7-9 with TRBJ2-5, with D tentatively TRBD2 (7 bases). The CDR3 consists of 17 residues. The germline V and J ends were trimmed by 11 bases and 2 bases, with 27 bases remaining between them. Germline CDR1 and CDR2: SEHNR and FQNEAQ (reference sequence). In nucleotides, the CDR3 is TGTGCCCTCTCGGGGTCGTCTGGCGGGGGCAGACAAGAGACCCAGTACTTC. Residues: CALSGSSGGGRQETQYF.

The V gene is TRBV7-9, the J gene TRBJ1-6, with TRBD1 identical over 8 bases. The germline V gene has CDR1 SEHNR and CDR2 FQNEAQ (reference sequence). V lost 5 bases to trimming and J lost 7 bases; unmatched junction nucleotides: 4. This CDR3 contains 14 residues. CDR3 DNA sequence: TGTGCCAGCAGCCACGACAGGGGAAATTCACCCCTCCACTTT. The encoded protein is CASSHDRGNSPLHF.

V gene TRBV19 combines with J gene TRBJ1-6; a possible D gene is TRBD1 (5 bases). Trimming pared 5 bases from V and 1 base from J, leaving 12 bases between. CDR1 LNHDA and CDR2 SQIVND come from the germline V gene (reference sequence). This CDR3 region has 16 residues. This CDR3 reads CASSARGESYNSPLHF. CDR3 nucleotides: TGTGCCAGTAGTGCTCGAGGGGAATCCTATAATTCACCCCTCCACTTT.

This clonotype was seen only a few times. The CDR3 protein is CASSGYRDEQYF. CDR3 DNA sequence: TGTGCCAGCAGTGGATACAGGGACGAGCAGTACTTC. This chain joins TRBV25-1 and TRBJ2-7; TRBD1 might be the D (6 bases). CDR1 MGHDK and CDR2 SYGVNS come from the germline V gene. The ends were cut back, 4 bases at V and 5 bases at J, with 9 bases in the middle. The CDR3 consists of 12 residues.

This sequence joins TRBV29-1 and TRBJ1-1; TRBD1 agrees at 7 bases. The CDR3 totals 15 residues. Germline CDR1 and CDR2: SQVTM and ANQGSEA. The junction had 13 bases not matched to a gene; V was cut back by 6 bases and J by 3 bases. Here the CDR3 reads CSVFPGTDQDTEAFF. The CDR3 nucleotides read TGCAGCGTCTTTCCAGGGACAGATCAGGACACTGAAGCTTTCTTT.

The chain has TRBV7-2 and TRBJ2-5; 9 bases agree with TRBD2. CDR3 length equals 15 residues. The germline V gene has CDR1 SGHTA and CDR2 FQGNSA. With 1 base clipped from V and 5 bases from J, the junction kept 5 bases outside the gene matches. CDR3 in DNA: TGTGCCAGCAGCTTAGAGGTAGCGGGGGCGGAGACCCAGTACTTC. This sequence encodes CASSLEVAGAETQYF.

This clonotype has only a few counts. The V call is TRBV6-5, the J call TRBJ2-1, with D tentatively TRBD2 (5 bases). The CDR3 covers 16 residues. Germline CDR1 is MNHEY and CDR2 is SVGAGI. V lost 1 base and J 8 bases, leaving 18 bases between the germline ends. The CDR3 region is CASSYYGGPLPHEQFF. For the CDR3, the DNA is TGTGCCAGCAGTTACTATGGCGGGCCCCTCCCGCATGAGCAGTTCTTC.

The V gene is TRBV12-3 or TRBV12-4, the J gene TRBJ2-2; D is undetermined. Trimming took off 3 bases at V and 6 bases at J, with 2 bases between the two ends. The CDR3 is made up of 11 amino acids. CDR3: CASSFAGELFF. The CDR3 DNA sequence: TGTGCCAGCAGTTTCGCCGGGGAGCTGTTTTTT.

In its sample, this clonotype was seen a few times. This chain joins TRBV10-3 and TRBJ1-2; TRBD1 might be the D (5 bases). This CDR3 is built from 17 residues. Trimming stripped 0 bases from V and 3 bases from J, with 17 bases between. Germline loops: CDR1 ENHRY, CDR2 SYGVKD. The CDR3 sequence is CAISESSRTSGDYGYTF. CDR3 nucleotides: TGTGCCATCAGTGAGTCGTCTAGGACGTCGGGGGACTATGGCTACACCTTC.

This sequence joins TRBV12-3 or TRBV12-4 and TRBJ2-5; D might be TRBD2 (6 bases). V dropped 2 bases and J dropped 5 bases, with 9 bases sitting between them. This CDR3 comprises 13 residues. The DNA for the CDR3 is TGTGCCAGCAGTTTAATGGAGGGGGAGACCCAGTACTTC. Encoded protein: CASSLMEGETQYF.

J is TRBJ1-1 and V is TRBV11-2; possible D gene TRBD1, 5 bases. The V gene's germline CDR1 is SGHAT and CDR2 FQNNGV. This CDR3 has 14 amino acids. Trimming stripped 4 bases from V and 1 base from J, with 10 bases between. CDR3 DNA sequence: TGTGCCAGCAGCTCCGGGACTGAGAACACTGAAGCTTTCTTT. Translating it yields CASSSGTENTEAFF.

The genes are TRBV7-2 and TRBJ2-3; D not resolved. The CDR3 is made up of 13 amino acids. Germline CDR1 and CDR2: SGHTA and FQGNSA. The V end lost 5 bases, the J end lost 4 bases, and 10 bases lay between the germline ends. The CDR3 reads CASSVYLPDTQYF. The CDR3 nucleotides read TGTGCCAGCAGCGTGTATCTCCCAGATACGCAGTATTTT.

Note on this clonotype: At one of its ends the junction is not consistent with the germline gene, which may arise from a read error. This chain links TRBV24-1 with TRBJ2-6; D might be TRBD1 (6 bases). CDR1 is KGHDR and CDR2 is SFDVKD in the germline V gene. This CDR3 spans 15 amino acids. CDR3 bases: TGTGCCACCAGGGATTCAGGGGCTGGGGCCAACGTCCTGACTTTC. Its translation: CATRDSGAGANVLTF.

This clonotype was seen once. J is TRBJ1-2 and V is TRBV29-1, with 10 nucleotides matching TRBD1. The CDR3 loop spans 12 amino acids. V gave up 7 bases and J gave up 4 bases; unmatched junction bases: 3. Germline CDR1 reads SQVTM; CDR2 reads ANQGSEA. DNA of the CDR3: TGCAGCGCCCGGACAGGGGGCTATGGCTACACCTTC. It is translated as CSARTGGYGYTF.

This clonotype was counted between two and nine times. This chain joins TRBV10-1 and TRBJ2-3, with TRBD1 as a possible D gene (5 bases). The CDR3 runs 14 residues. Trimming cost V 5 bases and J 2 bases, with 11 bases left between them. The V gene's germline CDR1 is WNHNN and CDR2 SYGVQD (reference sequence). The CDR3 loop is CASSPDRNTDTQYF. The CDR3 nucleotides are TGCGCCAGCAGTCCAGACAGAAACACAGATACGCAGTATTTT.

This chain uses TRBV30 with TRBJ2-2; D gene unclear. The CDR3 runs to 20 residues. Between the trimmed V and J ends, which lost 5 bases and 1 base, there was a span of 29 bases. The germline V gene encodes CDR1 GTSNPN and CDR2 SVGIG (reference sequence). CDR3 region: CAWGDRPLIPNPKNTGELFF. The CDR3 region has the DNA TGTGCCTGGGGCGACCGCCCTCTTATCCCCAACCCCAAGAACACCGGGGAGCTGTTTTTT.

The chain employs TRBV11-2 and TRBJ1-2; TRBD1 matches at 11 bases. This CDR3 region has 16 residues. J gave up 3 bases and V 1 base, and 4 bases lay outside the gene matches. Germline CDR1 and CDR2: SGHAT and FQNNGV. In DNA, the CDR3 is TGTGCCAGCAGCTTAGTAGGGGGACAGGGGGACTATGGCTACACCTTC. Residues: CASSLVGGQGDYGYTF. Full variable domain (rest looked up from reference TRBV11-2 and TRBJ1-2): EAGVAQSPRYKIIEKRQSVAFWCNPISGHATLYWYQQILGQGPKLLIQFQNNGVVDDSQLPKDRFSAERLKGVDSTLKIQPAKLEDSAVYLCASSLVGGQGDYGYTFGSGTRLTVV.

The chain carries TRBV7-7 and TRBJ2-5; TRBD1 aligns across 7 bases. The germline V gene has CDR1 SSHAT and CDR2 FNYEAQ (reference sequence). V was pared by 3 bases and J by 1 base, with 2 bases of the junction left unmatched. The CDR3 runs to 14 residues. CDR3 nucleotides: TGTGCCAGCAGCTTTTCAGGGGGCCAAGAGACCCAGTACTTC. Its translation: CASSFSGGQETQYF.

This chain links TRBV7-3 with TRBJ1-1; D call uncertain. The CDR3 has 16 amino acids. V lost 4 bases to trimming and J lost 0 bases, with 15 bases between them. Germline V lookup: CDR1 SGHTA, CDR2 FQGTGA. In nucleotides, the CDR3 is TGTGCCAGCAGCTCGGTGCCCTTAGGTATGAACACTGAAGCTTTCTTT. Its translation: CASSSVPLGMNTEAFF.

The gene calls are TRBV7-2 and TRBJ2-5; D gene uncertain. The germline V gene encodes CDR1 SGHTA and CDR2 FQGNSA. V was shortened by 4 bases and J by 1 base, with 7 bases between the two germline ends. There are 13 residues in the CDR3. This CDR3 reads CASSSHPQETQYF. The DNA for the CDR3 is TGTGCCAGCAGCTCACACCCCCAAGAGACCCAGTACTTC.

The chain has TRBV6-1 and TRBJ1-1, with 7 bases fitting TRBD1. This CDR3 is built from 15 residues. Trimming cost V 6 bases and J 0 bases; bases outside gene matches: 7. Germline CDR1 is MNHNS and CDR2 is SASEGT. CDR3 sequence reads: CASRHRTGMNTEAFF. CDR3 DNA: TGTGCCAGCAGACACCGGACAGGCATGAACACTGAAGCTTTCTTT.